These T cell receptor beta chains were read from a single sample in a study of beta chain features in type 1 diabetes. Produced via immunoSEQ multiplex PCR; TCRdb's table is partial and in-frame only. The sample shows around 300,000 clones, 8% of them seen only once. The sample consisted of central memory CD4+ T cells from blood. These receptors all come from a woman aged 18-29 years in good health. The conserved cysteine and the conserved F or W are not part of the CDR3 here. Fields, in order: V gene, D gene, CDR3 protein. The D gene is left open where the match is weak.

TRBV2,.,ASSVGPYNEQF
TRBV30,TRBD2,AWRGLAGGRAEQF
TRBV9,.,ASSRQPTNEKLF
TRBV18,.,ASSPSQETQY
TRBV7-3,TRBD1,ASSSPPGQGIRGGELF
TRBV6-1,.,ASSDSGHTGANVLT
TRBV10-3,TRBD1,AIRGDRAASTDTQY
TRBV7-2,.,ASSLDNPGWREQY
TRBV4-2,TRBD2,ASSRSGGLYNEQF
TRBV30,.,AWSRDGGINQPQH
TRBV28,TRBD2,ATNSIAGSRNEQF
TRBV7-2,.,ASSLAVAGTYEQY
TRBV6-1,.,ASNPALRGETQY
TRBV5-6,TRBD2,ASSLGGRGTDTQY
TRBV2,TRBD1,ASRGQGGNTGELF
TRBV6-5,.,ASSYGGSVSNEQF
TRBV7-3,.,ASSLNAINNSPLH
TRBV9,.,ASSVELAADTQY
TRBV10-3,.,AIGASNEKLF
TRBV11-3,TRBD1,ASNGQGAYNEQF
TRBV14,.,ASSQGPARNEYGYT
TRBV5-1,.,ASSLDGRLYEQY
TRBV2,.,ASSAEKNIQY
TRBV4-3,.,ASSQRYQGETQY
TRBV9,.,ASSLFRTTGEQF
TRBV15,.,ATRPASTDTQY
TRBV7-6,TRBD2,ASSLGLAEGETQY
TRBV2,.,ASTLEGSGNTIY
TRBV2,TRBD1,ASSEGTGADTQY
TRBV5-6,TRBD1,ASSPTGGALNEQF
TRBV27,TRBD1,ASSPWGQGAGNTIY
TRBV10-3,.,AISEGTGELF
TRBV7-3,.,ASTPGANTGELF
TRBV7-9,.,ASSPDQGETQY
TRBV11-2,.,ASSRGNQDTQY
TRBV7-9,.,ASGVLDNEKLF
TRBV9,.,ASSVDFGDRGETQY
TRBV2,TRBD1,ASVRDRVEDQPQH
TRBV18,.,ASSPVAATNYGYT
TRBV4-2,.,ASSQVGGSDYSNQPQH
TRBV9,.,ASKDEWRAEAF
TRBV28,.,ASSPLVYQPQH
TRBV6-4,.,ASSDANREGNQPQH
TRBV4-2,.,ASSQDPINNEQF
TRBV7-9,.,ASSLSPGGVHEQF
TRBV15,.,ATSRDQGVGQPQH
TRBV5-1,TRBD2,ASSLVASGPYEQY
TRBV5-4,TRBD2,ASSLETTSGGNTGELF
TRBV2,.,AANGGLNTEAF
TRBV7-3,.,ASSFQDLTKAF
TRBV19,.,ASRRAGSGELF
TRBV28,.,ASSLRRAGQISGANVLT
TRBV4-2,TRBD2,ASSQDRERGRTDTQY
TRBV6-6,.,ASNLNSVNYGYT
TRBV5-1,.,ASSRAQGTGELF
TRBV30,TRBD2,AWSVLKGLSGRARETQY
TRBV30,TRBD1,AWIDRGLENTGELF
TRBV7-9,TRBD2,ASSLLRTSGPTGELF
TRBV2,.,ASFLTANYGYT
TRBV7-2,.,ASSQNRRPETQY